Presented here are 7 T cell receptor beta chains from one specimen sequenced in a study of blood T cell repertoires in COVID-19. Profiled with immunoSEQ multiplex PCR; TCRdb holds only in-frame clones, not every one. Of 58,000 or so clones in the sample, under 80% were seen once. Sequenced sample: peripheral blood. Receptor source: a human donor in a cohort sampled during active COVID-19.

The chain links TRBV18 to TRBJ1-1; 8 nucleotides agree with TRBD1. The J segment lost 8 bases and the V segment lost 3 bases, leaving 5 bases of the junction unmatched. The CDR3 loop spans 13 amino acids. From germline, CDR1 is KGHSH and CDR2 LQKENI. CDR3 amino acids: CASSPMGQEEAFF. The CDR3 DNA is TGTGCCAGCTCACCGATGGGACAGGAGGAAGCTTTCTTT.

The J gene is TRBJ1-5, the V gene TRBV2, with TRBD1 identical over 8 bases. The J segment lost 6 bases and the V segment lost 4 bases, leaving 5 bases of the junction unmatched. CDR1 is SNHLY and CDR2 is FYNNEI in the germline V gene. CDR3 length: 14 amino acids. The CDR3 loop reads CASSGQGRGQPQHF. The DNA for the CDR3 is TGTGCCAGCAGTGGACAGGGGAGAGGTCAGCCCCAGCATTTT.

This clone showed up just a few times. The V call is TRBV7-9, the J call TRBJ2-7; 7 bases map to TRBD2. This CDR3 has 13 amino acids. Per germline, CDR1 SEHNR and CDR2 FQNEAQ (reference sequence). V was pared by 4 bases and J by 2 bases, with 2 bases of the junction left unmatched. The CDR3 region has the DNA TGTGCCAGCAGCTCAGGGACTACCTACGAGCAGTACTTC. Protein sequence: CASSSGTTYEQYF. Full variable domain (outside the CDR3, taken from reference TRBV7-9 and TRBJ2-7): DTGVSQNPRHKITKRGQNVTFRCDPISEHNRLYWYRQTLGQGPEFLTYFQNEAQLEKSRLLSDRFSAERPKGSFSTLEIQRTEQGDSAMYLCASSSGTTYEQYFGPGTRLTVT.

The genes are TRBV15 and TRBJ2-7, with D uncertain. Per germline, CDR1 LNHNV and CDR2 YYDKDF (reference sequence). V was shortened by 0 bases and J by 3 bases, with 6 bases between the two germline ends. This CDR3 is 13 amino acids long. CDR3 nucleotide sequence: TGTGCCACCAGCAGAGATCGCAGCTACGAGCAGTACTTC. Its protein is CATSRDRSYEQYF. Variable domain in full (rest from reference TRBV15 and TRBJ2-7): DAMVIQNPRYQVTQFGKPVTLSCSQTLNHNVMYWYQQKSSQAPKLLFHYYDKDFNNEADTPDNFQSRRPNTSFCFLDIRSPGLGDTAMYLCATSRDRSYEQYFGPGTRLTVT.

This chain joins TRBV19 and TRBJ1-2; 11 nucleotides align to TRBD1. Germline CDR1 is LNHDA and CDR2 is SQIVND (reference sequence). The CDR3 length is 15 residues. The ends lost 5 bases at V and 4 bases at J; junction bases unmatched: 6. CDR3 amino acids: CASSSSGTGGYGYTF. The CDR3 nucleotides read TGTGCCAGTAGTTCCTCAGGGACAGGGGGCTATGGCTACACCTTC.

The chain has TRBV27 and TRBJ1-5; D uncertain. Trimming left V 6 bases short and J 7 bases short, with 19 bases between. The germline V gene has CDR1 MNHEY and CDR2 SMNVEV (reference sequence). The CDR3 has 15 amino acids. The CDR3 DNA reads as TGTGCCAGCAGCCCCCGTTCGTCAGTTGTACAGCCCCAGCATTTT. Translating it yields CASSPRSSVVQPQHF.

The rearrangement joins TRBV6-5 to TRBJ1-4, with 9 bases identical to TRBD1. J lost 3 bases, V lost 5 bases, and 4 bases had no gene match. This CDR3 is built from 15 residues. Germline CDR1 reads MNHEY; CDR2 reads SVGAGI. CDR3 loop: CASSTQGAPNEKLFF. The CDR3 DNA follows: TGTGCCAGCAGTACACAGGGGGCGCCTAATGAAAAACTGTTTTTT.